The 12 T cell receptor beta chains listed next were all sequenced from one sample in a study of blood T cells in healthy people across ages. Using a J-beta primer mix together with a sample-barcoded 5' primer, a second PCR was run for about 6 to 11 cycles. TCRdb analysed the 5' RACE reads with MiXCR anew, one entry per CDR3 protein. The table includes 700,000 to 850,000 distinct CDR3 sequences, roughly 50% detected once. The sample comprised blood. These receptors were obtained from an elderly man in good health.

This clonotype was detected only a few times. CDR3 amino acids: CASSFEGLYGEAFF. Written as DNA, the CDR3 is TGTGCCAGCAGCTTCGAGGGGTTGTACGGTGAAGCTTTCTTT. The rearrangement links TRBV7-2 to TRBJ1-1; TRBD1 might be the D (5 bases). This CDR3 has 14 residues. CDR1 is SGHTA and CDR2 is FQGNSA in the germline V gene. V was trimmed by 3 bases and J by 7 bases, leaving 15 bases between them.

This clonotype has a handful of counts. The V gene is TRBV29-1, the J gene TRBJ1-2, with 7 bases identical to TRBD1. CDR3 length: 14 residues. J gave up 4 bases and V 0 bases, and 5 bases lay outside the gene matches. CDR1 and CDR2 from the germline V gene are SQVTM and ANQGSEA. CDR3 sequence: CSVEDQGVGYGYTF. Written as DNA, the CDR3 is TGCAGCGTTGAAGATCAGGGGGTTGGCTATGGCTACACCTTC.

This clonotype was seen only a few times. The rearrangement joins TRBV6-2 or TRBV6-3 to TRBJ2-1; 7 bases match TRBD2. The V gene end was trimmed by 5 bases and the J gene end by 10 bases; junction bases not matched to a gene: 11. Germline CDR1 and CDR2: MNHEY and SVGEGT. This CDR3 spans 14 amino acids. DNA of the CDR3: TGTGCCAGCAGTGCGACTAGCTCAAGACGAGAGCAGTTCTTC. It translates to CASSATSSRREQFF.

Here the CDR3 DNA reads TGTGCCAGCAGTTTTCGGGGGAATAATTCACCCCTCCACTTT. This codes for CASSFRGNNSPLHF. The chain links TRBV27 to TRBJ1-6, with D tentatively TRBD1 (5 bases). The V end was cut by 3 bases, the J end by 5 bases, with 8 bases between. Germline values: CDR1 MNHEY, CDR2 SMNVEV (reference sequence). CDR3 size: 14 residues.

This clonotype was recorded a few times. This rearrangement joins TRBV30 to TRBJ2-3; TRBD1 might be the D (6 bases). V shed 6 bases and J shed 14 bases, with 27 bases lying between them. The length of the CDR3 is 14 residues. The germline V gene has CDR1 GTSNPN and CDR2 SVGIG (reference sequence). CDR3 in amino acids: CACRWGLGDRYAYF. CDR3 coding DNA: TGTGCCTGTAGGTGGGGGCTTGGAGACAGATACGCGTATTTT.

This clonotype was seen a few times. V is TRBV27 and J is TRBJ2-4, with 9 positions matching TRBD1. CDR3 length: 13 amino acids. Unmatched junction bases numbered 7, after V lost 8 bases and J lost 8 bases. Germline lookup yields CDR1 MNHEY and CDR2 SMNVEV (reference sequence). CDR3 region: CASQAGQGYIQYF. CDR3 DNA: TGTGCCAGCCAAGCGGGACAGGGCTACATTCAGTACTTC.

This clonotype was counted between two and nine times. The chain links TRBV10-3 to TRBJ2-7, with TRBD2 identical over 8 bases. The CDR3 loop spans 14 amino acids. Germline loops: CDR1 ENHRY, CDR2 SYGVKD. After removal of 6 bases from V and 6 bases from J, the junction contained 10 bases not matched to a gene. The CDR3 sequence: CAISASGGRFEQYF. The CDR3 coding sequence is TGTGCCATCAGCGCCTCGGGGGGGAGATTCGAGCAGTACTTC.

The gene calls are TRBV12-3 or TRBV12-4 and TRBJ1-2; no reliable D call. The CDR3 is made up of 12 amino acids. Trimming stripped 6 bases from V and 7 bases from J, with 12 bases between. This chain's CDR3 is CASRPALGGYTF. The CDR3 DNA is TGTGCCAGCAGACCCGCACTCGGTGGCTACACCTTC.

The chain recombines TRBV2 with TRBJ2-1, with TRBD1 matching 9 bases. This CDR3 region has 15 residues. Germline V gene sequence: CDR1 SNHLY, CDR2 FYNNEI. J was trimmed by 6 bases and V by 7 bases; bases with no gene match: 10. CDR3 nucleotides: TGTGCCAGCAAGGGACAGGGAGCCCCTCTCAATGAGCAGTTCTTC. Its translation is CASKGQGAPLNEQFF.

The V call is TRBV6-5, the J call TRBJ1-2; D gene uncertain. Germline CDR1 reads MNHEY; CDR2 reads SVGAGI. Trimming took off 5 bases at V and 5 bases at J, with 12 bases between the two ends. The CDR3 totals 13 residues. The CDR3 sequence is CASSTPGEYGYTF. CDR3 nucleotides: TGTGCCAGCAGTACGCCAGGAGAGTATGGCTACACCTTC.

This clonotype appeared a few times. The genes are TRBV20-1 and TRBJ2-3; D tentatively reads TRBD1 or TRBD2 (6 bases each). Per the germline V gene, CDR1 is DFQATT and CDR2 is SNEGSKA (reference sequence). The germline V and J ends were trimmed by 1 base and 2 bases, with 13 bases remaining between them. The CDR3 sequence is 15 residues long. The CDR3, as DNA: TGCAGTGCTAGAGTACAGGGACTCCTCACAGATACGCAGTATTTT. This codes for CSARVQGLLTDTQYF.

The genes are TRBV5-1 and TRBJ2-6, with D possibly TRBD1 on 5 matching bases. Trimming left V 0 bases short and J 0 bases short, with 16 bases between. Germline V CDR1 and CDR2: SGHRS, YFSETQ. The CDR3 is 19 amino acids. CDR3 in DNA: TGCGCCAGCAGCTTGGTGGGTGGGCCAGGGCTCTCTGGGGCCAACGTCCTGACTTTC. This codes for CASSLVGGPGLSGANVLTF.